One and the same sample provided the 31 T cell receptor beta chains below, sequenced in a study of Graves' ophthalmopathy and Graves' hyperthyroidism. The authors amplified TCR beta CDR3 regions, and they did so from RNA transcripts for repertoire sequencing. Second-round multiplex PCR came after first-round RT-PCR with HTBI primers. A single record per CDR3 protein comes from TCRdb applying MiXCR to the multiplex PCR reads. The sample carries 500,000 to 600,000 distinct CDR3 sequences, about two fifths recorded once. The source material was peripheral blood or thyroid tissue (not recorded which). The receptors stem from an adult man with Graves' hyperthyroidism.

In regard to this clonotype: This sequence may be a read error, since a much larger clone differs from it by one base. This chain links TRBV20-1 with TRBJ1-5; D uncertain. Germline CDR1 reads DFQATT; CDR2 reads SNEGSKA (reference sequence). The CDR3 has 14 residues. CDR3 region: CSAGDYSGDQPQHF. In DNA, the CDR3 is TGCAGTGCTGGAGATTACAGCGGCGACCAGCCCCAGCATTTT.

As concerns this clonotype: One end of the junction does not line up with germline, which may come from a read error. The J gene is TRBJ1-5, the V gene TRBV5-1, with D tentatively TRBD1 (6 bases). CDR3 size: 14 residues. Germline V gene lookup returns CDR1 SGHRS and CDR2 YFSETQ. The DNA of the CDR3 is TGCGCCAGCGGCCTGGCGGGGGCCGTTCAGTCCCAGCATTTT. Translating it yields CASGLAGAVQSQHF.

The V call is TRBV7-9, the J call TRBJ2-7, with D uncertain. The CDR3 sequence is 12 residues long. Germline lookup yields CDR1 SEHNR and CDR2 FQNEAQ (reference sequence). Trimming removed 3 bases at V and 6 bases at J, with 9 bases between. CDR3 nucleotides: TGTGCCAGCAGCTTCTCCGGAGTCGAGCAGTACTTC. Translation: CASSFSGVEQYF.

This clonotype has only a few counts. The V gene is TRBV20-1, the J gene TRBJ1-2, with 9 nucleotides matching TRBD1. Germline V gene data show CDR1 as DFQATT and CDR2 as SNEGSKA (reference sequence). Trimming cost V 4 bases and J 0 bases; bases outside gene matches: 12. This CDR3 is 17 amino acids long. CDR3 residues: CSAIKPTGGIPNYGYTF. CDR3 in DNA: TGCAGTGCTATTAAGCCGACAGGGGGTATTCCTAACTATGGCTACACCTTC.

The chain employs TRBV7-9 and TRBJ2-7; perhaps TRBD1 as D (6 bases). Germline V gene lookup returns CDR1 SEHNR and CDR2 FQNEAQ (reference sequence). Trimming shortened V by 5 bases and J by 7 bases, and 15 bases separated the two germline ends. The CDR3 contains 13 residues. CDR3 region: CASSQGQYEEQYF. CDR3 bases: TGTGCCAGCAGCCAAGGACAGTATGAGGAGCAGTACTTC.

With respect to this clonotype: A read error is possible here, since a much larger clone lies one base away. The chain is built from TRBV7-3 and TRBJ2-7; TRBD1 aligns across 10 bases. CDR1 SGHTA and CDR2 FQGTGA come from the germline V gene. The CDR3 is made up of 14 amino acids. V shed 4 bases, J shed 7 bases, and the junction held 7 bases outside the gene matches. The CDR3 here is CASSSGDRGQEQYF. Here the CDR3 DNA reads TGTGCCAGCAGCTCCGGGGACAGGGGTCAAGAGCAGTACTTC. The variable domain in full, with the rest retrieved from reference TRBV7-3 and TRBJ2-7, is GAGVSQTPSNKVTEKGKYVELRCDPISGHTALYWYRQSLGQGPEFLIYFQGTGAADDSGLPNDRFFAVRPEGSVSTLKIQRTERGDSAVYLCASSSGDRGQEQYFGPGTRLTVT.

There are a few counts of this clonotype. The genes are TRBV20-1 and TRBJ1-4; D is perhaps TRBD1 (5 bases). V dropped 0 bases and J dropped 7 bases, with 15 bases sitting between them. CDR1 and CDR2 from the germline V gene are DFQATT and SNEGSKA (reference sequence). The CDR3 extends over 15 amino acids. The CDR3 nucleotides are TGCAGTGCTAGAGAAGAGTGGGGGAGTAGTGAAAAACTGTTTTTT. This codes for CSAREEWGSSEKLFF.

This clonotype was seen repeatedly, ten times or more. CDR3 sequence reads: CASSEDPGEGNSPLHF. CDR3 nucleotide sequence: TGTGCCAGCAGTGAAGACCCGGGGGAGGGTAATTCACCCCTCCACTTT. This sequence joins TRBV6-5 and TRBJ1-6; D possibly corresponds to TRBD1 (5 bases). This CDR3 has 16 residues. The V end was cut by 5 bases, the J end by 6 bases, with 17 bases between. Per germline, CDR1 MNHEY and CDR2 SVGAGI.

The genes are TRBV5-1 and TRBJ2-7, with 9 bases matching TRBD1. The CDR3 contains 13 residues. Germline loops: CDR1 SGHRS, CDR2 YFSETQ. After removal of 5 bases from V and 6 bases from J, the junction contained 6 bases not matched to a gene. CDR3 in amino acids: CASRATGGSEQYF. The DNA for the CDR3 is TGCGCCAGCAGGGCCACAGGGGGCTCCGAGCAGTACTTC. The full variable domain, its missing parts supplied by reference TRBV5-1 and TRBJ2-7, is KAGVTQTPRYLIKTRGQQVTLSCSPISGHRSVSWYQQTPGQGLQFLFEYFSETQRNKGNFPGRFSGRQFSNSRSEMNVSTLELGDSALYLCASRATGGSEQYFGPGTRLTVT.

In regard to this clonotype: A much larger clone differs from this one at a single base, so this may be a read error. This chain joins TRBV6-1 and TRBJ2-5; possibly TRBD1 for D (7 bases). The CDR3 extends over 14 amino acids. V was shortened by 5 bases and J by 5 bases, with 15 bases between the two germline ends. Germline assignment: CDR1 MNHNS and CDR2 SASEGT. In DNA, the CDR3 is TGTGCCAGCAGTTACAGGGGAGGAGGGGAGACCCAGTACTTC. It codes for CASSYRGGGETQYF.

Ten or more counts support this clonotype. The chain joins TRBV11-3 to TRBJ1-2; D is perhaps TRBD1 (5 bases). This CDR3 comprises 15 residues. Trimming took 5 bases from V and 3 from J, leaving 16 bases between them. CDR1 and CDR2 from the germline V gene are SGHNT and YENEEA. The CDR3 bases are TGTGCCAGCAGCCCAGGCGGAGGGGAGGACTATGGCTACACCTTC. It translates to CASSPGGGEDYGYTF.

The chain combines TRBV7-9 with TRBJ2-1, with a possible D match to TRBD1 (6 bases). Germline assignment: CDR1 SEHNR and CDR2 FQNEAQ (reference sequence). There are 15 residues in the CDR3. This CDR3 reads CASEWTVSSYNEQFF. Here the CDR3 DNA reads TGTGCTAGCGAGTGGACAGTCAGCTCCTACAATGAGCAGTTCTTC.

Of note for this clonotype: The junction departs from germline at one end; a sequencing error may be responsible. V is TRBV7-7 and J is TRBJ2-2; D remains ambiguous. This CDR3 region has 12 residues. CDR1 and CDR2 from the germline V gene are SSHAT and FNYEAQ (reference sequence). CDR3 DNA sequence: TGTGCTAGCAGCTTATGGCCCGGGGAGCTGTTTTTT. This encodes CASSLWPGELFF.

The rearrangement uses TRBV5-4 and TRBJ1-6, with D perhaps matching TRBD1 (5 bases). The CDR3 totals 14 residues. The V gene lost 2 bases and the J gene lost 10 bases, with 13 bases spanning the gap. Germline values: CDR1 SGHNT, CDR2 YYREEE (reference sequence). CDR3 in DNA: TGTGCCAGCAGCTTAGGACAATTCACATCACCCCTCCACTTT. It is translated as CASSLGQFTSPLHF.

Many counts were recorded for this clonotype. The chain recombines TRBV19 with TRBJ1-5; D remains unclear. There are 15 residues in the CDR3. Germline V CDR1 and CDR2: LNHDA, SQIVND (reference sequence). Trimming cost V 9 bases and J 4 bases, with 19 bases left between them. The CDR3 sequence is CASTLRTAKNQPQHF. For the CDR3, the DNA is TGTGCCAGCACTTTACGTACGGCGAAAAATCAGCCCCAGCATTTT.

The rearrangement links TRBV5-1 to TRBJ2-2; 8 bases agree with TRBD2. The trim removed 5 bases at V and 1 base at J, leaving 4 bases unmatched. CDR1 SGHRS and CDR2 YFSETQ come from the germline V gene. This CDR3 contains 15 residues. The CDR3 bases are TGCGCCAGCAGATCGAGCGGGGGGAACACCGGGGAGCTGTTTTTT. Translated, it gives CASRSSGGNTGELFF.

As DNA, the CDR3 is TGCAGTGCTAGACCACAGATTACCTACGAGCAGTACTTC. Translation gives CSARPQITYEQYF. V usage is TRBV20-1 and J usage is TRBJ2-7; D uncertain. This CDR3 comprises 13 residues. Germline lookup yields CDR1 DFQATT and CDR2 SNEGSKA (reference sequence). Deletions cut 2 bases from V and 2 bases from J, with 10 bases between.

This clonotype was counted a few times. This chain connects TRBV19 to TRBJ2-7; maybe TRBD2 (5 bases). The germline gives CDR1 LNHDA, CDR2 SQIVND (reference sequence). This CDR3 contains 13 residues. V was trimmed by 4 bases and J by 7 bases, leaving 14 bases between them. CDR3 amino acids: CASSTTSFREQYF. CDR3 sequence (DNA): TGTGCCAGTAGTACCACTAGTTTTAGGGAGCAGTACTTC.

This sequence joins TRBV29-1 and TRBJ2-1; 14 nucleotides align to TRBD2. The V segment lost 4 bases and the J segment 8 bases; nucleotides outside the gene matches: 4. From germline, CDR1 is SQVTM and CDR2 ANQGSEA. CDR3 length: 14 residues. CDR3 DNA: TGCAGCGTTGCCGGGACTAGCGGGAGAGATGAGCAGTTCTTC. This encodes CSVAGTSGRDEQFF.

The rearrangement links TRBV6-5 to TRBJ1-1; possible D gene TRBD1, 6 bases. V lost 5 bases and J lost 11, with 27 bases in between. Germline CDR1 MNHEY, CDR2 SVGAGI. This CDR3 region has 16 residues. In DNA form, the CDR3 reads TGTGCCAGCAGTGGGACTCCCGGGACACCGCTGGGGGAGGCTTTCTTT. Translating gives CASSGTPGTPLGEAFF.

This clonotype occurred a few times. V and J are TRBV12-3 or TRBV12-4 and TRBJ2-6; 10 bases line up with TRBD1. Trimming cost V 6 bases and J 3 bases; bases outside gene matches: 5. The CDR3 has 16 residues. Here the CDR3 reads CASRETGGFGANVLTF. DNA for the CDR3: TGTGCCAGCAGGGAGACAGGGGGCTTTGGGGCCAACGTCCTGACTTTC.

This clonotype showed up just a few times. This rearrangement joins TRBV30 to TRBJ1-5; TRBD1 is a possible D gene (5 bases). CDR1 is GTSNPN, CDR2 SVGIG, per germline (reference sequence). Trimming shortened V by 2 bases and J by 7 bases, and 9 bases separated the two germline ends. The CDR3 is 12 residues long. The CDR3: CAWSKGVQPQHF. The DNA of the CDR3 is TGTGCCTGGAGTAAAGGGGTCCAGCCCCAGCATTTT.

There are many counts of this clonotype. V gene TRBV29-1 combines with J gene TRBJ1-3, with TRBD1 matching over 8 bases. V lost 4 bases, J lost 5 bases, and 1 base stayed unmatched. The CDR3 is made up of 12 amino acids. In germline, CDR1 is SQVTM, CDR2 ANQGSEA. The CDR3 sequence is CSVGQGRNTIYF. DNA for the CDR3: TGCAGCGTTGGACAGGGGAGAAACACCATATATTTT.

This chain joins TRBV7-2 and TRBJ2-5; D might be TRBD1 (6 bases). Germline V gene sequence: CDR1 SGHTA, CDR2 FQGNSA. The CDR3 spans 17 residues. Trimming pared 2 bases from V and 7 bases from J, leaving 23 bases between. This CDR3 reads CASSLSGAGVGVRTQYF. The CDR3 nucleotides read TGTGCCAGCAGCTTATCAGGGGCAGGGGTGGGAGTAAGGACCCAGTACTTC.

Here the CDR3 reads CASSFEGVNQPQHF. The CDR3 DNA reads TGTGCCAGCAGCTTTGAGGGGGTTAATCAGCCCCAGCATTTT. The V call is TRBV7-4, the J call TRBJ1-5, with a tentative D call TRBD1 (6 bases). The CDR3 has 14 residues. Germline CDR1 and CDR2: SGHVT and SQSDAQ. V was cut by 3 bases and J by 4 bases, with 10 bases left in between.

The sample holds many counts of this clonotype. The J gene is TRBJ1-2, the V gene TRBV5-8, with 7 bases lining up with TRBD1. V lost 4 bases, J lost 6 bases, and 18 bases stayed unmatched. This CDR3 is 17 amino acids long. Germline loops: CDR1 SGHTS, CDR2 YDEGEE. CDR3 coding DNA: TGTGCCAGCAGCCACACCCGCGGGCAGGGGGTTAGGAATGGCTACACCTTC. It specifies CASSHTRGQGVRNGYTF. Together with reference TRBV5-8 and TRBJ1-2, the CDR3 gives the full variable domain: EAGVTQSPTHLIKTRGQQATLRCSPISGHTSVYWYQQALGLGLQFLLWYDEGEERNRGNFPPRFSGRQFPNYSSELNVNALELEDSALYLCASSHTRGQGVRNGYTFGSGTRLTVV.

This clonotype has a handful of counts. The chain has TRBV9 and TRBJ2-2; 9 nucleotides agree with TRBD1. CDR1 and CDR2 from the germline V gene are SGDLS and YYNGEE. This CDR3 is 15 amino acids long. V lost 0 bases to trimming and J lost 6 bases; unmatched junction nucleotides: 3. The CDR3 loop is CASSVDRGPPGELFF. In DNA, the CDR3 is TGTGCCAGCAGCGTAGACAGGGGGCCTCCCGGGGAGCTGTTTTTT.

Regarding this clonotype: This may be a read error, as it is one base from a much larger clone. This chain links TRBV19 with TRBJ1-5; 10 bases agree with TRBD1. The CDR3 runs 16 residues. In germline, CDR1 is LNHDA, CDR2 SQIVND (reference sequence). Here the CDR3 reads CASSSLPGQGNQPRHF. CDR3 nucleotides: TGTGCCAGTAGCTCACTACCGGGACAGGGGAATCAGCCCCGGCATTTT.

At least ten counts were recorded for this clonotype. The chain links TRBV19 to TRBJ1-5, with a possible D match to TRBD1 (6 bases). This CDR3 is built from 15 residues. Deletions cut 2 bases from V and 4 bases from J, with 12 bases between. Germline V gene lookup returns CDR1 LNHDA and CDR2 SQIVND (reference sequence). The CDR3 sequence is CASSIRQGPNQPQHF. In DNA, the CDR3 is TGTGCCAGTAGTATAAGGCAGGGGCCAAATCAGCCCCAGCATTTT.

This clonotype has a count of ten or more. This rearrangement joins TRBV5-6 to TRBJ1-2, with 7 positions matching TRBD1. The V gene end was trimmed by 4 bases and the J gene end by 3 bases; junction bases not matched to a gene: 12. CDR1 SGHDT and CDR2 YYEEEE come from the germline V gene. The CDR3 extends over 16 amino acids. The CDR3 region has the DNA TGTGCCAGCAGCGGAATGACAGGGACTTTTGACTATGGCTACACCTTC. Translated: CASSGMTGTFDYGYTF.

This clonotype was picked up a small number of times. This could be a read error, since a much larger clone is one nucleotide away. The CDR3 DNA sequence: TGCAGCGTTGAAGTCCTATACGAGCAGTGCTTC. Protein sequence: CSVEVLYEQCF. The J gene is TRBJ2-7, the V gene TRBV29-1, with D hard to call. This CDR3 comprises 11 residues. The germline gives CDR1 SQVTM, CDR2 ANQGSEA.